This is a list of T cell receptor beta chains from one sample in a study of early T cells in non-severe SARS-CoV-2 infection. TCRdb used MiXCR to reprocess the 5' RACE reads, holding one entry per CDR3 protein. The sample comprises approximately 35,000 distinct CDR3 sequences, under 6% of which are singletons, and over 12% rests with the top ten. Sample: whole blood. The origin of the receptors is an adult who was a healthcare worker with PCR-confirmed SARS-CoV-2 infection or an uninfected control (not recorded which). Both conserved end residues are trimmed from each CDR3.

v_gene: TRBV6-2/TRBV6-3
j_gene: TRBJ2-3
CDR3aa: ASKVTLGLAGMDTQY

v_gene: TRBV7-2
j_gene: TRBJ2-3
CDR3aa: ASSQSQLAGLTDTQY

v_gene: TRBV6-1
j_gene: TRBJ2-5
CDR3aa: ASSEGRLQETQY

v_gene: TRBV7-2
j_gene: TRBJ2-1
CDR3aa: ASSEYDRAGQI

v_gene: TRBV12-3/TRBV12-4
j_gene: TRBJ1-1
CDR3aa: ASSSGYTEAF

v_gene: TRBV4-2
j_gene: TRBJ1-2
CDR3aa: ASSHQGPDGYT

v_gene: TRBV3-1
j_gene: TRBJ2-7
CDR3aa: ASSQDPVSYEQY

v_gene: TRBV12-3/TRBV12-4
j_gene: TRBJ2-5
CDR3aa: ASAMTRGSETQY

v_gene: TRBV2
j_gene: TRBJ1-1
CDR3aa: ASSEKTGVIAEAF

v_gene: TRBV29-1
j_gene: TRBJ2-1
CDR3aa: SVERRDRGNEQF

v_gene: TRBV6-5
j_gene: TRBJ2-1
CDR3aa: ASSYSTPPYNEQF

v_gene: TRBV11-1
j_gene: TRBJ2-5
CDR3aa: ASSFGRGRWQETQY

v_gene: TRBV12-3/TRBV12-4
j_gene: TRBJ2-1
CDR3aa: ASSPWTGDYNEQF

v_gene: TRBV11-2
j_gene: TRBJ2-7
CDR3aa: ASSLLRNYEQY

v_gene: TRBV28
j_gene: TRBJ2-2
CDR3aa: ASRKGAQPYTGELF